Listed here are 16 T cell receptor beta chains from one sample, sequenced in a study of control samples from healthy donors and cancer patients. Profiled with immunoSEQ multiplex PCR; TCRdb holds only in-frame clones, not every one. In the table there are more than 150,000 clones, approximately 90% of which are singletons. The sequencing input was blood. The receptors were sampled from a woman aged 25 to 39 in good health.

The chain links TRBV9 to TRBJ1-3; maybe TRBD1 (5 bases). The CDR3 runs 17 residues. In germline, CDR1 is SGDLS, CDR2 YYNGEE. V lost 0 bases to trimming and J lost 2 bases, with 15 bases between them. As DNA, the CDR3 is TGTGCCAGCAGCGTAGCGGGGGGAGGCAGAACTGGAAACACCATATATTTT. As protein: CASSVAGGGRTGNTIYF.

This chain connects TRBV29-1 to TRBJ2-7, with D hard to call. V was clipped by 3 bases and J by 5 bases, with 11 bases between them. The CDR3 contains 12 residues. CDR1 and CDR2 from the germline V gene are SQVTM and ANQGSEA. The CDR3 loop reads CSVDLGRDEQYF. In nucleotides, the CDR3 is TGCAGCGTTGATCTTGGCCGGGACGAGCAGTACTTC.

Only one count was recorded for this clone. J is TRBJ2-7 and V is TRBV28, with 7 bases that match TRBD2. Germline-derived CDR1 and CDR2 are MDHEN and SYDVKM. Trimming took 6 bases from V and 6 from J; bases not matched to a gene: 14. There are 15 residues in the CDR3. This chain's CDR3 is CASSRPMAGALEQYF. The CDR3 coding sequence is TGTGCCAGCAGCCGACCCATGGCGGGAGCTCTCGAGCAGTACTTC.

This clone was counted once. As DNA, the CDR3 is TGTGCCAGCAGCCCAAGCCCAAACACCGGGGAGCTGTTTTTT. Amino acids: CASSPSPNTGELFF. The chain is built from TRBV4-2 and TRBJ2-2, with D hard to call. V lost 4 bases, J lost 2 bases, and 8 bases lay in between. CDR3 size: 14 residues. Germline CDR1 LGHNA, CDR2 YNFKEQ.

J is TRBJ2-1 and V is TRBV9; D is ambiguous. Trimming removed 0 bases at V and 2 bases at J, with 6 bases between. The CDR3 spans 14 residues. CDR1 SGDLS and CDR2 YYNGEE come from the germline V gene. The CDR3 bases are TGTGCCAGCAGCGTAGGGCCCGCCTACAATGAGCAGTTCTTC. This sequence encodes CASSVGPAYNEQFF.

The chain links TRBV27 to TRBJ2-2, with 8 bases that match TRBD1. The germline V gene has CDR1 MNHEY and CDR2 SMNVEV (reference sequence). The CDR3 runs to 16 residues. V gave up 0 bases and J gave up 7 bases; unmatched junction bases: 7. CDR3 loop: CASSLSIQGASGELFF. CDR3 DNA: TGTGCCAGCAGTTTATCGATTCAGGGGGCAAGCGGGGAGCTGTTTTTT.

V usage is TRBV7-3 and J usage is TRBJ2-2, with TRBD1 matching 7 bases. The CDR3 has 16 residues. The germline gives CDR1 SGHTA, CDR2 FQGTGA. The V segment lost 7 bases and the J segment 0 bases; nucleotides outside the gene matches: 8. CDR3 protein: CASTPGGTANTGELFF. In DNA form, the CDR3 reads TGTGCCAGCACTCCCGGTGGGACAGCGAACACCGGGGAGCTGTTTTTT.

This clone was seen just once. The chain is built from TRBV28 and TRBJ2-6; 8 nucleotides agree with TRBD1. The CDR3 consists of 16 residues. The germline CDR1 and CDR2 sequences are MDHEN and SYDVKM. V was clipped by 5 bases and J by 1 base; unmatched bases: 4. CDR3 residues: CASSPRTGSGANVLTF. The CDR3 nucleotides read TGTGCCAGCAGTCCCAGGACAGGGTCTGGGGCCAACGTCCTGACTTTC.

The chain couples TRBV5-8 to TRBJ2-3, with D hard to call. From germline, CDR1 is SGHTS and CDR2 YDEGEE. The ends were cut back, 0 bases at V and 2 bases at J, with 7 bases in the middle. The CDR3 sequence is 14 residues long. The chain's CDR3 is CASSLVGATDTQYF. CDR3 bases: TGTGCCAGCAGCTTGGTAGGAGCCACAGATACGCAGTATTTT.

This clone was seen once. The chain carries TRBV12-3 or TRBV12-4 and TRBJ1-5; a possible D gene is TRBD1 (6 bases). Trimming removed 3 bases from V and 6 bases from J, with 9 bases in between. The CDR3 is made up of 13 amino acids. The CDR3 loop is CASSLGASQPQHF. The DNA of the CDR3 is TGTGCCAGCAGTTTGGGGGCCAGTCAGCCCCAGCATTTT.

The CDR3 sequence: CASGLVLFFRRGSFGNEQFF. DNA for the CDR3: TGTGCTAGTGGTTTGGTACTATTTTTTCGGCGGGGCTCATTTGGCAATGAGCAGTTCTTC. This chain links TRBV12-5 with TRBJ2-1, with a weak D call TRBD2 (6 bases). This CDR3 region has 20 residues. With 0 bases removed from V and 6 bases from J, the gap between germline ends came to 27 bases. Germline V gene data show CDR1 as LGHNT and CDR2 as FRNRAP. The full variable domain, in which reference TRBV12-5 and TRBJ2-1 provide the parts outside the CDR3, is DARVTQTPRHKVTEMGQEVTMRCQPILGHNTVFWYRQTMMQGLELLAYFRNRAPLDDSGMPKDRFSAEMPDATLATLKIQPSEPRDSAVYFCASGLVLFFRRGSFGNEQFFGPGTRLTVL.

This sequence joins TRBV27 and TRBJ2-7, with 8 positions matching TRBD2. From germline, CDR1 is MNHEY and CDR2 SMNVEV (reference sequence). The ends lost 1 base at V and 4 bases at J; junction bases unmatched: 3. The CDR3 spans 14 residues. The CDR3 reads CASSLFSGKYEQYF. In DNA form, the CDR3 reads TGTGCCAGCAGTTTATTTAGCGGGAAGTACGAGCAGTACTTC.

This CDR3 reads CASSLEAGEPYEQYF. CDR3 bases: TGCGCCAGCAGCTTGGAGGCGGGAGAGCCCTACGAGCAGTACTTC. This chain connects TRBV5-1 to TRBJ2-7, with 7 bases aligning to TRBD2. The germline gives CDR1 SGHRS, CDR2 YFSETQ. The CDR3 extends over 15 amino acids. The trim removed 0 bases at V and 2 bases at J, leaving 5 bases unmatched.

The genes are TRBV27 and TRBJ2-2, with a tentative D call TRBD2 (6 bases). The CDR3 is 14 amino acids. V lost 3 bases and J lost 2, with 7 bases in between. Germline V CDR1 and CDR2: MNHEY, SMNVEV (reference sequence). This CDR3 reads CASSFGTNTGELFF. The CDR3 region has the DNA TGTGCCAGCAGTTTTGGGACTAACACCGGGGAGCTGTTTTTT.

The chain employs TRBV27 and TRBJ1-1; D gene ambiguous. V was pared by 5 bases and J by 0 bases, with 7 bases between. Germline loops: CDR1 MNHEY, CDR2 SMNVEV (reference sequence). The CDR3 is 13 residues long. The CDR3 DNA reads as TGTGCCAGCAGTAACAGTGTGAACACTGAAGCTTTCTTT. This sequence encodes CASSNSVNTEAFF.

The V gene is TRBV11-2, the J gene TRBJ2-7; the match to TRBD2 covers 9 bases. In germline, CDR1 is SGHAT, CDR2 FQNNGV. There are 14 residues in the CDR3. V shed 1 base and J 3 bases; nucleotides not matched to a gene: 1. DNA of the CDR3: TGTGCCAGCAGCTTAGGACTAGCGGTCTACGAGCAGTACTTC. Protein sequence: CASSLGLAVYEQYF.